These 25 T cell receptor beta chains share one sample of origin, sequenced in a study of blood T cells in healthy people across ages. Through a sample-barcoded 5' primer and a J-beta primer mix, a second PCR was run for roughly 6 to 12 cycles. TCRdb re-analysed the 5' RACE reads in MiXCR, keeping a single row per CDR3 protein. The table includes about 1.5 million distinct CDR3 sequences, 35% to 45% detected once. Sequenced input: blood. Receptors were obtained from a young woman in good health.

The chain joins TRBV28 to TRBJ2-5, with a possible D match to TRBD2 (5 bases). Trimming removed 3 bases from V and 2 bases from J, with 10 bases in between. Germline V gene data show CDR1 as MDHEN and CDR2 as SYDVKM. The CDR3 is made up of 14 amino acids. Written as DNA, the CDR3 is TGTGCCAGCAGTTTTCGACTATTACAAGAGACCCAGTACTTC. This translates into CASSFRLLQETQYF.

CDR3 in DNA: TGTGCCAGCAGCTACGGGGGGAAGGGGAGTGGCTACACCTTC. This gives the protein CASSYGGKGSGYTF. This chain connects TRBV27 to TRBJ1-2; TRBD1 is a possible D gene (5 bases). The CDR3 contains 14 residues. Germline CDR1 and CDR2: MNHEY and SMNVEV (reference sequence). V was shortened by 6 bases and J by 7 bases, with 18 bases between the two germline ends.

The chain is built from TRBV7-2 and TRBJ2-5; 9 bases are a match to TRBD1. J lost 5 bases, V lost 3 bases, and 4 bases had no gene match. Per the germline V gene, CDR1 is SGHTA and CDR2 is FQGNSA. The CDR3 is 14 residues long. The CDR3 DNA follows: TGTGCCAGCAGCTTCTACAGGGGGCAGGAGACCCAGTACTTC. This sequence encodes CASSFYRGQETQYF.

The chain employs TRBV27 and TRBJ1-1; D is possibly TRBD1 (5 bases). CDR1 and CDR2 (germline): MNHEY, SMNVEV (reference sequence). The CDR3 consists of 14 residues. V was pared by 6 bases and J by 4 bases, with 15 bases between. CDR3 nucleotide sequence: TGTGCCAGCAGCTTAGGACAATCTGGCACTGAAGCTTTCTTT. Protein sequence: CASSLGQSGTEAFF.

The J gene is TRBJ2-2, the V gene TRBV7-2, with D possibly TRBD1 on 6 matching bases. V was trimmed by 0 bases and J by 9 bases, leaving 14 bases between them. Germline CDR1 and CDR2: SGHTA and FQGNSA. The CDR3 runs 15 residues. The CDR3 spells CASSLATGLRRELFF. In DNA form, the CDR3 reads TGTGCCAGCAGCTTAGCTACAGGGTTAAGGCGGGAGCTGTTTTTT.

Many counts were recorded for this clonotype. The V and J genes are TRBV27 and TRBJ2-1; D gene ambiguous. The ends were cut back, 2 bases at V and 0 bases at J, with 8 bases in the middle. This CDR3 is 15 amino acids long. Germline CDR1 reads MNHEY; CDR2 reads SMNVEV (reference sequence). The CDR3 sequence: CASSLSLSSYNEQFF. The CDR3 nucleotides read TGTGCCAGCAGTTTAAGCTTGAGCTCCTACAATGAGCAGTTCTTC.

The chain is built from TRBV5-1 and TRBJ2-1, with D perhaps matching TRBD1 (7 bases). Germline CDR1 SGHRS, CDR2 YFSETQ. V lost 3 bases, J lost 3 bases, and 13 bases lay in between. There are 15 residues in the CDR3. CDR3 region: CASSSVRGDYNEQFF. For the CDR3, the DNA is TGCGCCAGCAGCTCGGTCAGGGGGGACTACAATGAGCAGTTCTTC.

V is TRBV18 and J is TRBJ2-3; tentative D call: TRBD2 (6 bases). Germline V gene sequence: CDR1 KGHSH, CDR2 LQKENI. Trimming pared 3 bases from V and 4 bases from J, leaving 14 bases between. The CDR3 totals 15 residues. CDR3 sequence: CASSPRRESPDTQYF. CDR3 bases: TGTGCCAGCTCACCCCGACGGGAGTCCCCAGATACGCAGTATTTT. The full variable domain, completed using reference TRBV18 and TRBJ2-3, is NAGVMQNPRHLVRRRGQEARLRCSPMKGHSHVYWYRQLPEEGLKFMVYLQKENIIDESGMPKERFSAEFPKEGPSILRIQQVVRGDSAAYFCASSPRRESPDTQYFGPGTRLTVL.

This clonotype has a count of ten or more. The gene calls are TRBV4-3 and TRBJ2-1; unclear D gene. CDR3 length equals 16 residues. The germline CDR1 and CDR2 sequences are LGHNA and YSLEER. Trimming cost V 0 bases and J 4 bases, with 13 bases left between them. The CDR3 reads CASSQDAADWYNEQFF. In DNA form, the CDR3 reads TGCGCCAGCAGCCAAGATGCCGCAGACTGGTACAATGAGCAGTTCTTC.

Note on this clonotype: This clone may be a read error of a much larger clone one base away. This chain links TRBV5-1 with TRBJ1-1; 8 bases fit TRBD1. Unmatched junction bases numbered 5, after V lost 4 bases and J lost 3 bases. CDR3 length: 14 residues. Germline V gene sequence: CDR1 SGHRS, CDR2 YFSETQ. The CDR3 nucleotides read TGCGCCAGCAGCGCGACAGGGGAGGACACTGAAGCTTTCTTT. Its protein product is CASSATGEDTEAFF. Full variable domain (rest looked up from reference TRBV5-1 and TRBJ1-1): KAGVTQTPRYLIKTRGQQVTLSCSPISGHRSVSWYQQTPGQGLQFLFEYFSETQRNKGNFPGRFSGRQFSNSRSEMNVSTLELGDSALYLCASSATGEDTEAFFGQGTRLTVV.

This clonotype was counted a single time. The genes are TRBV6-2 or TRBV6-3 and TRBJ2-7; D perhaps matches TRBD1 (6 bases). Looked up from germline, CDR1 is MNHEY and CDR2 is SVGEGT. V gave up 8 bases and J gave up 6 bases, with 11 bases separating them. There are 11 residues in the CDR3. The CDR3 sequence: CASEQGREQYF. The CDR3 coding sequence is TGTGCCAGCGAACAGGGTCGCGAGCAGTACTTC.

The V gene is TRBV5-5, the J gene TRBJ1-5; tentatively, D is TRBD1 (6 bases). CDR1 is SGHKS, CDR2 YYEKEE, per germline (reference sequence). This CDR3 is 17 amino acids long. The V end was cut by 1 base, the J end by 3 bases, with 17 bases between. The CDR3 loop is CASSLIGGTGSNQPQHF. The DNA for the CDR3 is TGTGCCAGCAGCTTGATTGGTGGCACAGGGTCCAATCAGCCCCAGCATTTT.

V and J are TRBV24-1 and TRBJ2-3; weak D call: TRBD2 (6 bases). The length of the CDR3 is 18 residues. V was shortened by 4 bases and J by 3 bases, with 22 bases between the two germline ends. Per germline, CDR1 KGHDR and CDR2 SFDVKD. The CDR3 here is CATSELTNWREVTDTQYF. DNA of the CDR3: TGTGCCACCAGTGAACTGACTAATTGGCGGGAAGTGACAGATACGCAGTATTTT.

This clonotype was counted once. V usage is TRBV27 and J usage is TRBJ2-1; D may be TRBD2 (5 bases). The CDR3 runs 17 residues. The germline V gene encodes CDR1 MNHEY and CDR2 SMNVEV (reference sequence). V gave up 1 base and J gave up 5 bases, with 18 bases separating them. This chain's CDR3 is CASSLWIGGWGNNEQFF. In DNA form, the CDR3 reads TGTGCCAGCAGTTTATGGATCGGCGGGTGGGGAAACAATGAGCAGTTCTTC.

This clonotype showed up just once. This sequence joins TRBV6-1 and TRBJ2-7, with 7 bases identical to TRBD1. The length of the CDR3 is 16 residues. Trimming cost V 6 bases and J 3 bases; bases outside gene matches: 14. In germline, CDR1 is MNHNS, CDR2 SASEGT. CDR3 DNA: TGTGCCAGCAGGGAAAGGTGGGGACAGACCGTCTACGAGCAGTACTTC. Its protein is CASRERWGQTVYEQYF.

The CDR3 DNA follows: TGTGCCAGCAGCCAAGTGGGCTGGAGGGATACGCAGTATTTT. Translation: CASSQVGWRDTQYF. J is TRBJ2-3 and V is TRBV3-1, with D maybe TRBD2 (5 bases). CDR1 is LGHDT, CDR2 YNNKEL, per germline (reference sequence). Trimming stripped 1 base from V and 6 bases from J, with 11 bases between. This CDR3 comprises 14 residues.

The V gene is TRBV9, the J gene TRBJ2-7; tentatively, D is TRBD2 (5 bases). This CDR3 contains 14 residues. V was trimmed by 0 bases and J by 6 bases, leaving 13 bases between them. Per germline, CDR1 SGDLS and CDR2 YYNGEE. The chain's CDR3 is CASSVGGVAGEQYF. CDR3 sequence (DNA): TGTGCCAGCAGCGTAGGAGGTGTGGCGGGCGAGCAGTACTTC.

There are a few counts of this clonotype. This CDR3 is CASSQGGTTPQHF. CDR3 sequence (DNA): TGTGCCAGCAGCCAAGGGGGCACGACGCCCCAGCATTTT. This chain uses TRBV3-1 with TRBJ1-5, with a possible D match to TRBD1 (5 bases). The CDR3 has 13 residues. From germline, CDR1 is LGHDT and CDR2 YNNKEL (reference sequence). Trimming shortened V by 1 base and J by 9 bases, and 10 bases separated the two germline ends.

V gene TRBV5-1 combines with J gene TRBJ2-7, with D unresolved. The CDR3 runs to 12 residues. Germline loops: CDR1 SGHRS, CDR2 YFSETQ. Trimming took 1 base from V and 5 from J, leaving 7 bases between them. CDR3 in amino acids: CASSLTEDEQYF. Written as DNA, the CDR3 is TGCGCCAGCAGCTTGACAGAGGACGAGCAGTACTTC.

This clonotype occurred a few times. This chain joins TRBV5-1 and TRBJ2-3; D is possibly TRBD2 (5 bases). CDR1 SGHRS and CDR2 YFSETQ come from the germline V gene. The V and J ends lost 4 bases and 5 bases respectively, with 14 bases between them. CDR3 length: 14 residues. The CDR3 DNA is TGCGCCAGCAGCAAACGACTACGTGAAGATACGCAGTATTTT. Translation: CASSKRLREDTQYF.

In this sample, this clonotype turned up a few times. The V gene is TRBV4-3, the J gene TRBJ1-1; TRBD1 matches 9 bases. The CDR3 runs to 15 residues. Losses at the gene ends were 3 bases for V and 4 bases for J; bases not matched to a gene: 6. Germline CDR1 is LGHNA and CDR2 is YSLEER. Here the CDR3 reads CASSHGQGWATEAFF. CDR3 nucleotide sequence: TGCGCCAGCAGCCACGGACAGGGGTGGGCCACTGAAGCTTTCTTT.

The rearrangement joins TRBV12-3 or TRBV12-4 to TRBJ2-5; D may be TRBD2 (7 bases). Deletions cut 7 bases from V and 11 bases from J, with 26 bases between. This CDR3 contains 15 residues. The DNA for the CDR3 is TGTGCCAGCACCTCGGGGGGACACTCCTACAATGAGCAGTACTTC. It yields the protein CASTSGGHSYNEQYF.

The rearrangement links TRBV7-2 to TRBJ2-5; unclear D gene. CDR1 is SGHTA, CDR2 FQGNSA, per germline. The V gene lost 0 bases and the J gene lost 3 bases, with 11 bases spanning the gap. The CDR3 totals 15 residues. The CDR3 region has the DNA TGTGCCAGCAGCTTAGCGCAACGGGTTAAAGAGACCCAGTACTTC. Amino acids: CASSLAQRVKETQYF.

The CDR3 DNA sequence: TGCGCCAGCACAGGGATCGCTAGCCAAGAGACCCAGTACTTC. It yields the protein CASTGIASQETQYF. The V and J genes are TRBV5-1 and TRBJ2-5; D may be TRBD1 (5 bases). Deletions cut 6 bases from V and 1 base from J, with 13 bases between. This CDR3 is 14 amino acids long. Germline V gene sequence: CDR1 SGHRS, CDR2 YFSETQ.

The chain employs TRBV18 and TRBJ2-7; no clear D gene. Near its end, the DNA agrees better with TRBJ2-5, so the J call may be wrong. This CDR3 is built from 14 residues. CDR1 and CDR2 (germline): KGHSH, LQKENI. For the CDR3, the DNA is TGTGCCAGCTCACCACCTACAGAAGTGGAGACCCAGTACTTC. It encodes CASSPPTEVETQYF.